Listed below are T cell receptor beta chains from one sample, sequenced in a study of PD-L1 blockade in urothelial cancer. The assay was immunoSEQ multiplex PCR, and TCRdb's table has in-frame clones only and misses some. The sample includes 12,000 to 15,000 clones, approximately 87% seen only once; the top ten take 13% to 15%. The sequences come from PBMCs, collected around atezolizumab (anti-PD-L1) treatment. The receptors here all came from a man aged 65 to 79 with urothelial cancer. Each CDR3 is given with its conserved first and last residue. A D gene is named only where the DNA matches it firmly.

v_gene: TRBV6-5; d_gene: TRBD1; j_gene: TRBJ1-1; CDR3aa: CAVGGNQGAAFF; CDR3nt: TGTGCCGTAGGGGGAAACCAGGGGGCGGCTTTCTTT
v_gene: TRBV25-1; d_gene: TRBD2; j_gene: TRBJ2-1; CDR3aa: CASSWSSGVDEQFF; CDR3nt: TGTGCCAGCAGTTGGTCTAGCGGGGTCGATGAGCAGTTCTTC
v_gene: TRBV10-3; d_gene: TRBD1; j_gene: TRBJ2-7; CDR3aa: CAISESGDRGFAEQYF; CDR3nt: TGTGCCATCAGTGAGTCGGGGGACAGGGGGTTTGCCGAGCAGTACTTC
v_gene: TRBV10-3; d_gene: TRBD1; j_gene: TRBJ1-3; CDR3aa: CATSGTDSGNTIYF; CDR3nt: TGTGCCACCTCCGGGACAGATAGCGGAAACACCATATATTTT
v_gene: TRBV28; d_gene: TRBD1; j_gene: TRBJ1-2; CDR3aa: CASSSGADRGYTF; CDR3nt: TGTGCCAGCAGTTCCGGCGCGGACAGGGGCTACACCTTC
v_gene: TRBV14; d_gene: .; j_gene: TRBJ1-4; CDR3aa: CASSQVTGGPNEKLFF; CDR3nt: TGTGCCAGCAGCCAAGTAACGGGGGGACCGAATGAAAAACTGTTTTTT
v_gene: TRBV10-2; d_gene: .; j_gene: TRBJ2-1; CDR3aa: CASSSESNFYNEQFF; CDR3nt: TGCGCCAGCAGTTCTGAGAGTAACTTTTACAATGAGCAGTTCTTC
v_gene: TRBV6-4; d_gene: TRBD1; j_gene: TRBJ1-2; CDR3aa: CASSQGQGGFYGYTF; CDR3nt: TGTGCCAGCAGCCAAGGACAGGGAGGGTTCTATGGCTACACCTTC
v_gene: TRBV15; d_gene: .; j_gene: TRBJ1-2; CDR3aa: CATSIYSNYGYTF; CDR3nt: TGTGCCACCAGCATTTACAGCAACTATGGCTACACCTTC
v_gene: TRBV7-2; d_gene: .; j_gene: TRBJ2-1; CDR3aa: CASSPRPGLGPYNEQFF; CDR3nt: TGTGCCAGCAGCCCTCGACCCGGGTTGGGTCCCTACAATGAGCAGTTCTTC
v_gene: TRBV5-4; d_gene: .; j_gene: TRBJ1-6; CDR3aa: CASSIRGYNSPLHF; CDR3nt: TGTGCCAGCAGCATCCGGGGCTATAATTCACCCCTCCACTTT
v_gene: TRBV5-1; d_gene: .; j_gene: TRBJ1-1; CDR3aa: CASHTGEFPSQAFF; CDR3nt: TGCGCCAGCCACACAGGAGAATTCCCCTCCCAAGCTTTCTTT
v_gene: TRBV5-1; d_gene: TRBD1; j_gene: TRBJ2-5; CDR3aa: CASSLGTGVAETQYF; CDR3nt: TGCGCCAGCAGCTTAGGGACAGGGGTTGCAGAGACCCAGTACTTC
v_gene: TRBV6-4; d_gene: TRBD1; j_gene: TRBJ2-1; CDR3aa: CASSIHRTGGFNEQFF; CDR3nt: TGTGCCAGCAGTATCCATCGCACAGGGGGCTTTAATGAGCAGTTCTTC
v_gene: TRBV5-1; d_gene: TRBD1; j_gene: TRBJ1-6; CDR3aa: CASSFGTGSFSPLHF; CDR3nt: TGCGCCAGCAGCTTTGGGACAGGGTCGTTTTCACCCCTCCACTTT
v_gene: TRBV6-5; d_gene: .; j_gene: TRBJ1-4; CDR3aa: CASSYGGATNEKLFF; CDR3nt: TGTGCCAGCAGTTATGGGGGGGCCACTAATGAAAAACTGTTTTTT
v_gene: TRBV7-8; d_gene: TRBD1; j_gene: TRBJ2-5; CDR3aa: CASATGGFLETQYF; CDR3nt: TGTGCCAGCGCTACAGGGGGCTTTTTAGAGACCCAGTACTTC
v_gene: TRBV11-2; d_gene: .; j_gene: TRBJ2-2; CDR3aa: CASSRRGRNTGELFF; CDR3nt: TGTGCCAGCAGCCGAAGGGGGAGGAACACCGGGGAGCTGTTTTTT
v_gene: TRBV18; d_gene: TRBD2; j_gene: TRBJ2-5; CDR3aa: CASSPAGGPRETQYF; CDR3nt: TGTGCCAGCTCACCAGCGGGGGGGCCGCGGGAGACCCAGTACTTC
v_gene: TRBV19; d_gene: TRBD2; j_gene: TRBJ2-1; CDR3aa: CASSSLAGYNEQFF; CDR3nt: TGTGCCAGTAGTTCGCTAGCGGGGTACAATGAGCAGTTCTTC
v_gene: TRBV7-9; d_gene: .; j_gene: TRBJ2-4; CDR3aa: CASSLSLAKNIQYF; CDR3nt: TGTGCCAGCAGCTTATCACTAGCCAAAAACATTCAGTACTTC
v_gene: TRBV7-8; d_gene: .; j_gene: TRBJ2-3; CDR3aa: CASSLGLGAVHTQYF; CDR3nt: TGTGCCAGCAGCTTAGGTTTAGGCGCGGTTCATACGCAGTATTTT
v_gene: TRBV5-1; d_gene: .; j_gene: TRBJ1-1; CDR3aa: CASSPTGGPATEAFF; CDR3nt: TGCGCCAGCAGCCCGACGGGGGGGCCGGCGACTGAAGCTTTCTTT
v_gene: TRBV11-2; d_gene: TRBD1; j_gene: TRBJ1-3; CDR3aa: CASSTAGTGFLASGNTIYF; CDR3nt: TGTGCCAGCAGCACAGCCGGGACAGGGTTCTTAGCCTCTGGAAACACCATATATTTT
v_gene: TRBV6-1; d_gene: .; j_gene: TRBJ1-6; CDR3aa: CASSEVGGSYNSPLHF; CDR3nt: TGTGCCAGCAGTGAAGTAGGGGGCTCCTATAATTCACCCCTCCACTTT
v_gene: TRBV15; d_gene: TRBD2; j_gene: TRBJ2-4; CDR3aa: CATSRAGGANIQYF; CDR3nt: TGTGCCACCAGCAGGGCGGGAGGGGCAAACATTCAGTACTTC